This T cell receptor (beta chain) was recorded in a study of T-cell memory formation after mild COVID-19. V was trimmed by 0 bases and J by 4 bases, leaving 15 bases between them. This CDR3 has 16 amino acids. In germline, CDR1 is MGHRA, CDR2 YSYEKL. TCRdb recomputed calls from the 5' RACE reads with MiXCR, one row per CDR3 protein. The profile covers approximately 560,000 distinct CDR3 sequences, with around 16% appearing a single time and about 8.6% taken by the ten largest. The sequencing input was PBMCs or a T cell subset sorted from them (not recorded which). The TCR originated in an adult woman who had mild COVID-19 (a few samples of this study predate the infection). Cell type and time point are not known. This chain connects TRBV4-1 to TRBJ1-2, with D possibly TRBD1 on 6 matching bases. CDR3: CASSQDPGTFSYGYTF. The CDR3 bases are TGCGCCAGCAGCCAAGATCCGGGGACATTCAGCTATGGCTACACCTTC.